The next 4 T cell receptor beta chains were all read from a single sample in a study of blood T cell repertoires in COVID-19. The assay was immunoSEQ multiplex PCR, and TCRdb's table has in-frame clones only and misses some. The sample records 7,500 to 9,000 clones, 84% being singletons. The sequencing sample was made of peripheral blood. These receptors came from a human donor in a cohort sampled during active COVID-19.

The DNA of the CDR3 is TGTGCCAGCAGCTTCCCTAGCGGGGGGGCGTTGACCGGGGAGCTGTTTTTT. This translates into CASSFPSGGALTGELFF. This sequence joins TRBV5-4 and TRBJ2-2; 12 bases are a match to TRBD2. Germline CDR1 SGHNT, CDR2 YYREEE (reference sequence). V shed 2 bases and J 5 bases; nucleotides not matched to a gene: 7. CDR3 length: 17 residues.

V usage is TRBV5-4 and J usage is TRBJ2-5; D possibly corresponds to TRBD2 (6 bases). Trimming stripped 6 bases from V and 0 bases from J, with 12 bases between. The CDR3 covers 14 residues. CDR1 is SGHNT, CDR2 YYREEE, per germline (reference sequence). The CDR3 bases are TGTGCCAGCACCCACGCGGGGTACCAAGAGACCCAGTACTTC. It specifies CASTHAGYQETQYF.

V is TRBV7-9 and J is TRBJ1-4; 7 bases map to TRBD1. After removal of 5 bases from V and 5 bases from J, the junction contained 2 bases not matched to a gene. Germline V CDR1 and CDR2: SEHNR, FQNEAQ (reference sequence). This CDR3 comprises 13 residues. The CDR3 region has the DNA TGTGCCAGCAGCAGGGACAGAAATGAAAAACTGTTTTTT. Translating gives CASSRDRNEKLFF.

The rearrangement uses TRBV7-9 and TRBJ1-6; D not certain. The CDR3 extends over 16 amino acids. The V end was cut by 2 bases, the J end by 0 bases, with 8 bases between. Germline V gives CDR1 SEHNR, CDR2 FQNEAQ (reference sequence). Here the CDR3 reads CASSLWGGSYNSPLHF. In nucleotides, the CDR3 is TGTGCCAGCAGCTTATGGGGAGGCTCCTATAATTCACCCCTCCACTTT.